This passage covers 22 T cell receptor beta chains from one sample sequenced in a study of human T cells and chemical hapten exposure. TCRdb used MiXCR to reprocess the RACE reads, holding one entry per CDR3 protein. The table has 190,000 or so distinct CDR3 sequences, 25% to 35% seen once. As to time point: pre-sensitization, week 0. Specified treatment: therapeutic diphenylcyclopropenone sensitization with weekly scalp DPC. The sequences come from whole blood, collected in connection with sensitization to the hapten diphenylcyclopropenone (DPC). The receptors here all came from a woman aged 30 to 39 with alopecia areata. Some clones in this sample may be carry-over from other donors' samples.

J is TRBJ2-1 and V is TRBV2; TRBD2 matches at 9 bases. CDR3 size: 14 residues. Germline V gives CDR1 SNHLY, CDR2 FYNNEI. The trim removed 10 bases at V and 8 bases at J, leaving 12 bases unmatched. The CDR3 region is CAKQAQRGVDEQFF. CDR3 DNA: TGTGCCAAGCAGGCCCAGCGGGGGGTTGATGAGCAGTTCTTC.

J is TRBJ2-4 and V is TRBV20-1, with unresolved D. Germline CDR1 DFQATT, CDR2 SNEGSKA (reference sequence). Between the trimmed V and J ends, which lost 3 bases and 0 bases, there was a span of 18 bases. This CDR3 spans 17 amino acids. The CDR3 DNA reads as TGCAGTGCTAGTGTGCCAGGAAGCCGTCTAGCCAAAAACATTCAGTACTTC. It yields the protein CSASVPGSRLAKNIQYF.

This rearrangement joins TRBV28 to TRBJ2-7; TRBD1 matches at 10 bases. CDR1 and CDR2 from the germline V gene are MDHEN and SYDVKM. V lost 6 bases and J lost 1; bases outside the gene matches: 9. The CDR3 runs to 16 residues. The CDR3 loop is CASRSPMGQGSYEQYF. DNA for the CDR3: TGTGCCAGCAGGTCCCCCATGGGACAGGGGTCCTACGAGCAGTACTTC.

This clonotype turned up a few times. The chain is built from TRBV29-1 and TRBJ1-2, with 8 bases that match TRBD1. Germline assignment: CDR1 SQVTM and CDR2 ANQGSEA. Trimming at V came to 6 bases and at J to 4 bases, leaving 7 bases not matched to a gene. The CDR3 length is 13 residues. The CDR3 spells CSVRQGSGYGYTF. In nucleotides, the CDR3 is TGCAGCGTCCGACAGGGGTCGGGCTATGGCTACACCTTC.

This clonotype was recorded a few times. The V and J genes are TRBV20-1 and TRBJ1-1, with D perhaps matching TRBD1 (6 bases). CDR3 size: 13 residues. Germline V lookup: CDR1 DFQATT, CDR2 SNEGSKA (reference sequence). The V and J ends lost 6 bases and 0 bases respectively, with 11 bases between them. The CDR3 spells CSAAGQLNTEAFF. CDR3 nucleotide sequence: TGCAGTGCCGCGGGACAATTGAACACTGAAGCTTTCTTT.

This clonotype was seen a few times. The gene calls are TRBV10-3 and TRBJ1-1; D not certain. Per germline, CDR1 ENHRY and CDR2 SYGVKD. V gave up 2 bases and J gave up 3 bases, with 7 bases separating them. The length of the CDR3 is 13 residues. CDR3 nucleotides: TGTGCCATCAGTGAGAAAGGGTACACTGAAGCTTTCTTT. Translating gives CAISEKGYTEAFF.

The chain employs TRBV6-2 or TRBV6-3 and TRBJ2-2; TRBD2 might be the D (6 bases). Germline loops: CDR1 MNHEY, CDR2 SVGEGT. V gave up 4 bases and J gave up 7 bases, with 16 bases separating them. This CDR3 contains 15 residues. The CDR3 here is CASSLRRESGGELFF. The CDR3, as DNA: TGTGCCAGCAGTTTACGGAGGGAGTCCGGCGGGGAGCTGTTTTTT.

This clonotype occurred once. The rearrangement joins TRBV6-5 to TRBJ1-2, with D unresolved. The CDR3 spans 14 residues. V lost 6 bases to trimming and J lost 4 bases, with 15 bases between them. The germline V gene encodes CDR1 MNHEY and CDR2 SVGAGI. CDR3 loop: CASSGRLPSYGYTF. DNA of the CDR3: TGTGCCAGCAGCGGGCGGCTGCCGAGCTATGGCTACACCTTC.

The chain couples TRBV3-1 to TRBJ1-1; D perhaps matches TRBD1 (6 bases). Germline V gene data show CDR1 as LGHDT and CDR2 as YNNKEL (reference sequence). The V end was cut by 3 bases, the J end by 2 bases, with 10 bases between. The CDR3 is made up of 14 amino acids. The CDR3 is CASSQGGSNTEAFF. For the CDR3, the DNA is TGTGCCAGCAGCCAGGGGGGCTCCAACACTGAAGCTTTCTTT.

This clonotype was seen only a few times. The chain uses TRBV7-2 and TRBJ2-7; 11 bases agree with TRBD2. V trimming: 5 bases; J trimming: 3 bases; junction bases outside the gene matches: 3. The germline V gene encodes CDR1 SGHTA and CDR2 FQGNSA. This CDR3 is 14 amino acids long. The CDR3 bases are TGTGCCAGCAGCGTGACTAGCGGGAACTACGAGCAGTACTTC. Translating it yields CASSVTSGNYEQYF.

The genes are TRBV5-1 and TRBJ2-3; 11 bases map to TRBD2. CDR3 length: 15 residues. After removal of 4 bases from V and 3 bases from J, the junction contained 4 bases not matched to a gene. In germline, CDR1 is SGHRS, CDR2 YFSETQ. The CDR3, as DNA: TGCGCCAGCAGCATATCTAGCGGGAGGACAGATACGCAGTATTTT. Residues: CASSISSGRTDTQYF.

This chain joins TRBV5-6 and TRBJ1-1; D remains unclear. V lost 6 bases and J lost 1, with 13 bases in between. CDR1 is SGHDT, CDR2 YYEEEE, per germline. The CDR3 extends over 14 amino acids. The CDR3 here is CASIRFGRNTEAFF. The CDR3, as DNA: TGTGCCAGCATCCGGTTCGGGAGGAACACTGAAGCTTTCTTT.

J is TRBJ2-3 and V is TRBV5-1; perhaps TRBD2 as D (6 bases). The CDR3 is 13 amino acids. The V gene lost 3 bases and the J gene lost 6 bases, with 11 bases spanning the gap. Per the germline V gene, CDR1 is SGHRS and CDR2 is YFSETQ. CDR3 DNA: TGCGCCAGCAGCTCGTATGGGGGGGATACGCAGTATTTT. It yields the protein CASSSYGGDTQYF.

For the CDR3, the DNA is TGCAGTGCTAGTAGGCAGGCCGTGGAAAAACTGTTTTTT. It is translated as CSASRQAVEKLFF. The V call is TRBV20-1, the J call TRBJ1-4, with D unclear. Germline CDR1 reads DFQATT; CDR2 reads SNEGSKA (reference sequence). V dropped 3 bases and J dropped 8 bases, with 13 bases sitting between them. This CDR3 region has 13 residues.

The J gene is TRBJ2-2, the V gene TRBV9; D remains ambiguous. V lost 4 bases to trimming and J lost 7 bases, with 8 bases between them. From germline, CDR1 is SGDLS and CDR2 YYNGEE. The CDR3 covers 12 residues. The CDR3 DNA follows: TGTGCCAGCAGCCGGATGAACGGGGAGCTGTTTTTT. Translating gives CASSRMNGELFF.

This clonotype was seen more than once but under ten times. V and J are TRBV28 and TRBJ2-5; D is ambiguous. Germline lookup yields CDR1 MDHEN and CDR2 SYDVKM. V was pared by 3 bases and J by 9 bases, with 11 bases between. This CDR3 is built from 12 residues. The CDR3 loop reads CASSFLRGPQYF. For the CDR3, the DNA is TGTGCCAGCAGTTTCCTACGTGGTCCCCAGTACTTC.

The chain couples TRBV7-2 to TRBJ2-1, with TRBD2 as a possible D gene (5 bases). Germline CDR1 and CDR2: SGHTA and FQGNSA. This CDR3 is 13 amino acids long. The germline V and J ends were trimmed by 4 bases and 12 bases, with 16 bases remaining between them. The CDR3 nucleotides read TGTGCCAGCAGCTCCGGGAACGAAAACGTGCAGTTCTTC. Translation: CASSSGNENVQFF.

The rearrangement uses TRBV29-1 and TRBJ2-1, with 9 bases identical to TRBD1. With V trimmed by 7 bases and J by 4 bases, 5 bases remained unmatched. The V gene's germline CDR1 is SQVTM and CDR2 ANQGSEA. CDR3 size: 13 residues. DNA of the CDR3: TGCAGCGCGACAGGGGGTTGTTACAATGAGCAGTTCTTC. Its protein is CSATGGCYNEQFF.

V is TRBV6-1 and J is TRBJ2-5; the match to TRBD2 covers 7 bases. In germline, CDR1 is MNHNS, CDR2 SASEGT. J lost 1 base, V lost 9 bases, and 5 bases had no gene match. The CDR3 totals 13 residues. The DNA of the CDR3 is TGTGCCAGTAGAGCTAGCGGCCAAGAGACCCAGTACTTC. It yields the protein CASRASGQETQYF.

The chain employs TRBV3-1 and TRBJ1-2; D possibly corresponds to TRBD1 (5 bases). Germline values: CDR1 LGHDT, CDR2 YNNKEL (reference sequence). Trimming left V 0 bases short and J 2 bases short, with 10 bases between. CDR3 length: 15 amino acids. The CDR3 DNA is TGTGCCAGCAGCCAAGATTTTTCAGGGAACTATGGCTACACCTTC. Amino acids: CASSQDFSGNYGYTF.

This rearrangement joins TRBV29-1 to TRBJ2-1, with D unclear. V lost 2 bases and J 10 bases, leaving 15 bases between the germline ends. This CDR3 is built from 13 residues. In germline, CDR1 is SQVTM, CDR2 ANQGSEA. The CDR3 spells CSVEPGGGPEQFF. The CDR3 DNA follows: TGCAGCGTTGAACCCGGTGGTGGCCCGGAGCAGTTCTTC.

This clonotype has a handful of counts. The chain links TRBV7-8 to TRBJ2-7; D ambiguous. Trimming removed 1 base from V and 6 bases from J, with 10 bases in between. The V gene's germline CDR1 is SGHVS and CDR2 FQNEAQ. This CDR3 comprises 13 residues. CDR3 sequence (DNA): TGTGCCAGCAGCTTAGTATCTTCCGCCGAGCAGTACTTC. Protein product: CASSLVSSAEQYF.